The 30 T cell receptor beta chains given below trace back to one sample, sequenced in a study of T cells after yellow fever vaccination. In TCRdb, the 5' RACE reads were re-called with MiXCR into one record per CDR3 protein. Altogether around 300,000 distinct CDR3 sequences are present, 3.5% to 4.5% being singletons, with the ten largest covering approximately 19%. The source was PBMCs, collected 15 days after the yellow fever booster vaccination. These receptors all stem from a man aged 18 to 29 who received the YFV17D yellow fever vaccine.

This clonotype was counted between two and nine times. J is TRBJ2-1 and V is TRBV11-2; TRBD1 matches 7 bases. CDR1 and CDR2 (germline): SGHAT, FQNNGV. CDR3 length equals 15 residues. The junction had 8 bases not matched to a gene; V was cut back by 2 bases and J by 7 bases. CDR3 in DNA: TGTGCCAGCAGCTTATGGATCGTACAGGGGAATGAGCAGTTCTTC. It codes for CASSLWIVQGNEQFF.

This clonotype was counted at least ten times. The chain is built from TRBV4-1 and TRBJ2-3, with D unclear. V lost 5 bases to trimming and J lost 7 bases, with 7 bases between them. CDR3 length: 11 residues. Germline V lookup: CDR1 MGHRA, CDR2 YSYEKL. CDR3 in amino acids: CASSSRYTQYF. CDR3 sequence (DNA): TGCGCCAGCAGCTCCCGTTATACGCAGTATTTT.

This chain joins TRBV7-6 and TRBJ2-5, with D perhaps TRBD2 (6 bases). V was clipped by 1 base and J by 1 base, with 13 bases between them. Germline V CDR1 and CDR2: SGHVS, FNYEAQ. The CDR3 length is 16 residues. The CDR3 sequence: CASSLGSGSVQETQYF. The CDR3 nucleotides are TGTGCCAGCAGCTTAGGGAGCGGGTCGGTCCAAGAGACCCAGTACTTC.

The chain is built from TRBV7-2 and TRBJ2-7, with no clear D. From germline, CDR1 is SGHTA and CDR2 FQGNSA. Between the trimmed V and J ends, which lost 5 bases and 0 bases, there was a span of 14 bases. This CDR3 is built from 15 residues. CDR3 sequence (DNA): TGTGCCAGCAGCGCACGTGCGACGGACTCCTACGAGCAGTACTTC. As protein: CASSARATDSYEQYF.

The chain uses TRBV7-2 and TRBJ1-6; 7 bases map to TRBD1. The CDR3 contains 14 residues. The junction had 4 bases not matched to a gene; V was cut back by 6 bases and J by 5 bases. Germline loops: CDR1 SGHTA, CDR2 FQGNSA. The CDR3 sequence is CASRMGQNNSPLHF. For the CDR3, the DNA is TGTGCCAGCAGGATGGGACAGAATAATTCACCCCTCCACTTT.

This clonotype has just a few counts. V and J are TRBV7-9 and TRBJ2-1; TRBD2 agrees at 10 bases. The germline V gene has CDR1 SEHNR and CDR2 FQNEAQ (reference sequence). There are 16 residues in the CDR3. V was clipped by 7 bases and J by 9 bases; unmatched bases: 15. The CDR3 DNA is TGTGCCAGCACCCCCGCCCCAGCGGGGGGGTACGGTGAGCAGTTCTTC. Its translation is CASTPAPAGGYGEQFF.

This clonotype was detected a few times. The rearrangement joins TRBV2 to TRBJ2-2, with a weak D call TRBD1 (6 bases). CDR1 is SNHLY and CDR2 is FYNNEI in the germline V gene. This CDR3 has 15 residues. V was cut by 10 bases and J by 1 base, with 16 bases left in between. The CDR3 nucleotides are TGTGCCAAACCGAAGGGGGACATGAACACCGGGGAGCTGTTTTTT. It codes for CAKPKGDMNTGELFF. The variable domain in full, completed from reference TRBV2 and TRBJ2-2, reads EPEVTQTPSHQVTQMGQEVILRCVPISNHLYFYWYRQILGQKVEFLVSFYNNEISEKSEIFDDQFSVERPDGSNFTLKIRSTKLEDSAMYFCAKPKGDMNTGELFFGEGSRLTVL.

This CDR3 is CANLLQGTEAFF. The CDR3 nucleotides read TGTGCCAACCTTCTACAGGGGACTGAAGCTTTCTTT. The gene calls are TRBV2 and TRBJ1-1; 7 bases agree with TRBD1. The CDR3 consists of 12 residues. From germline, CDR1 is SNHLY and CDR2 FYNNEI. V trimming: 10 bases; J trimming: 5 bases; junction bases outside the gene matches: 7.

There are a few counts of this clonotype. The chain is built from TRBV6-1 and TRBJ2-5, with TRBD2 as a possible D gene (5 bases). CDR1 MNHNS and CDR2 SASEGT come from the germline V gene. V lost 4 bases and J lost 4, with 13 bases in between. CDR3 length equals 14 residues. For the CDR3, the DNA is TGTGCCAGCAGTGCGCGGGCGGTTGGAGAGACCCAGTACTTC. Translation gives CASSARAVGETQYF.

The chain couples TRBV6-5 to TRBJ1-2, with 10 bases identical to TRBD1. Germline loops: CDR1 MNHEY, CDR2 SVGAGI. The CDR3 consists of 15 residues. The V gene end was trimmed by 6 bases and the J gene end by 8 bases; junction bases not matched to a gene: 12. CDR3 loop: CASRTPGTGVEGYTF. In DNA form, the CDR3 reads TGTGCCAGCAGAACCCCCGGGACAGGGGTGGAGGGCTACACCTTC.

V and J are TRBV16 and TRBJ1-6, with D unclear. From germline, CDR1 is KGHSY and CDR2 FQNENV. There are 15 residues in the CDR3. V was clipped by 6 bases and J by 0 bases, with 9 bases between them. This chain's CDR3 is CASSGRSSYNSPLHF. The CDR3 nucleotides read TGTGCCAGCAGTGGCCGGAGCTCCTATAATTCACCCCTCCACTTT.

This clonotype showed up many times. The V gene is TRBV7-9, the J gene TRBJ2-7, with a tentative D call TRBD2 (7 bases). The CDR3 has 12 residues. The V and J ends lost 5 bases and 3 bases respectively, with 8 bases between them. Germline V CDR1 and CDR2: SEHNR, FQNEAQ (reference sequence). The CDR3 bases are TGTGCCAGCAGCAGGGGGGGCTACGAGCAGTACGTC. Its protein is CASSRGGYEQYV.

This clonotype has a count of ten or more. This rearrangement joins TRBV7-9 to TRBJ1-1, with 8 nucleotides matching TRBD1. The germline V gene encodes CDR1 SEHNR and CDR2 FQNEAQ (reference sequence). Trimming removed 5 bases from V and 4 bases from J; junction bases left unmatched: 9. The CDR3 runs 15 residues. The DNA for the CDR3 is TGTGCCAGCAGCGACCCAGGGGGCGCGGGCACTGAAGCTTTCTTT. The encoded protein is CASSDPGGAGTEAFF.

The J gene is TRBJ1-1, the V gene TRBV9; no reliable D call. V was trimmed by 4 bases and J by 1 base, leaving 11 bases between them. Germline CDR1 SGDLS, CDR2 YYNGEE. The CDR3 is 14 amino acids. The CDR3 nucleotides are TGTGCCAGCAGCCCCCCCGGGGAGAACACTGAAGCTTTCTTT. Amino acids: CASSPPGENTEAFF.

In the case of this clonotype: A much larger clone sits a single nucleotide away, making a read error possible. V usage is TRBV7-9 and J usage is TRBJ2-6, with D perhaps matching TRBD1 (5 bases). This CDR3 has 15 amino acids. Germline assignment: CDR1 SEHNR and CDR2 FQNEAQ (reference sequence). The CDR3 protein is CASSSHPSGAHVLTF. DNA of the CDR3: TGTGCCAGCAGCTCGCACCCCTCTGGGGCCCACGTCCTGACTTTC.

At least ten counts were recorded for this clonotype. The CDR3 here is CASSYSNQYGYTF. The CDR3 DNA reads TGTGCCAGCAGTTACTCGAACCAATATGGCTACACCTTC. This chain uses TRBV6-5 with TRBJ1-2; D remains ambiguous. V was trimmed by 0 bases and J by 5 bases, leaving 7 bases between them. The germline V gene encodes CDR1 MNHEY and CDR2 SVGAGI. The CDR3 contains 13 residues.

Only a few counts were recorded for this clonotype. This rearrangement joins TRBV2 to TRBJ1-5, with TRBD1 matching over 7 bases. This CDR3 is 13 amino acids long. Germline CDR1 is SNHLY and CDR2 is FYNNEI. Losses at the gene ends were 7 bases for V and 6 bases for J; bases not matched to a gene: 6. The CDR3 DNA reads TGTGCCAGCACAGGACAGGAGGGTCAGCCCCAGCATTTT. Translation: CASTGQEGQPQHF. Variable domain in full (rest from reference TRBV2 and TRBJ1-5): EPEVTQTPSHQVTQMGQEVILRCVPISNHLYFYWYRQILGQKVEFLVSFYNNEISEKSEIFDDQFSVERPDGSNFTLKIRSTKLEDSAMYFCASTGQEGQPQHFGDGTRLSIL.

This clonotype was seen a few times. The V and J genes are TRBV4-3 and TRBJ1-3; tentative D call: TRBD1 (5 bases). CDR3 size: 17 residues. Between the trimmed V and J ends, which lost 0 bases and 4 bases, there was a span of 16 bases. Germline-derived CDR1 and CDR2 are LGHNA and YSLEER. The CDR3 loop reads CASSQEGLLGVGNTIYF. The CDR3 bases are TGCGCCAGCAGCCAAGAGGGACTCCTGGGAGTGGGAAACACCATATATTTT.

This clonotype showed up many times. The CDR3 nucleotides read TGTGCCAGCAGTTTCGGTGGCAGTGAGTTAAATTCACCCCTCCACTTT. Its translation is CASSFGGSELNSPLHF. The rearrangement uses TRBV12-3 or TRBV12-4 and TRBJ1-6; D is uncertain. This CDR3 contains 16 residues. V lost 3 bases and J lost 7, with 16 bases in between.

The chain is built from TRBV6-4 and TRBJ2-7, with TRBD2 matching 9 bases. The CDR3 consists of 13 residues. Looked up from germline, CDR1 is MRHNA and CDR2 is SNTAGT. With V trimmed by 8 bases and J by 2 bases, 4 bases remained unmatched. Here the CDR3 reads CASRGTSPYEQYV. CDR3 DNA sequence: TGTGCCAGCCGAGGGACTAGCCCCTACGAGCAGTACGTC.

This clonotype was seen only a few times. This chain connects TRBV28 to TRBJ2-1, with 10 bases identical to TRBD2. V lost 1 base, J lost 8 bases, and 8 bases stayed unmatched. CDR1 and CDR2 (germline): MDHEN, SYDVKM. The CDR3 runs 16 residues. CDR3 region: CASSLYERGGLDEQFF. The CDR3, as DNA: TGTGCCAGCAGTTTATACGAGCGGGGGGGTCTAGATGAGCAGTTCTTC.

The chain employs TRBV5-1 and TRBJ1-6; maybe TRBD1 (5 bases). Germline V CDR1 and CDR2: SGHRS, YFSETQ. V lost 5 bases to trimming and J lost 7 bases, with 13 bases between them. The CDR3 spans 14 residues. CDR3 in DNA: TGCGCCAGCAGGAGGACGACAGAGAATTCACCCCTCCACTTT. Encoded protein: CASRRTTENSPLHF.

This clonotype has at least ten counts. The rearrangement links TRBV7-8 to TRBJ2-4, with TRBD2 identical over 13 bases. This CDR3 has 21 amino acids. Germline V gene sequence: CDR1 SGHVS, CDR2 FQNEAQ. J lost 0 bases, V lost 5 bases, and 16 bases had no gene match. CDR3 sequence reads: CASSPTEPGLAGRLAKNIQYF. DNA for the CDR3: TGTGCCAGCAGCCCTACGGAACCGGGACTAGCGGGGCGGTTAGCCAAAAACATTCAGTACTTC.

This clonotype was counted at least ten times. The chain has TRBV10-3 and TRBJ1-5; no clear D gene. Looked up from germline, CDR1 is ENHRY and CDR2 is SYGVKD. The CDR3 spans 14 residues. V lost 2 bases to trimming and J lost 2 bases, with 7 bases between them. The CDR3 DNA sequence: TGTGCCATCAGTGAGGGGGTTCGCAATCAGCCCCAGCATTTT. Protein: CAISEGVRNQPQHF.

In its sample, this clonotype was seen a few times. This rearrangement joins TRBV7-3 to TRBJ2-5; TRBD2 agrees at 10 bases. Germline trimming cut 0 bases from V and 2 bases from J; bases unmatched to any gene: 6. The CDR3 runs 17 residues. Germline loops: CDR1 SGHTA, CDR2 FQGTGA. Here the CDR3 reads CASSLTPLAGAQETQYF. The CDR3, as DNA: TGTGCCAGCAGCTTAACTCCCCTAGCGGGGGCGCAAGAGACCCAGTACTTC.

This clonotype was found many times. The V and J genes are TRBV4-2 and TRBJ2-6; the D gene is possibly TRBD1 (6 bases). The CDR3 sequence is 16 residues long. Trimming removed 2 bases at V and 4 bases at J, with 12 bases between. The V gene's germline CDR1 is LGHNA and CDR2 YNFKEQ. The CDR3 is CASSQHTGTGANVLTF. In nucleotides, the CDR3 is TGTGCCAGCAGCCAACACACAGGGACCGGGGCCAACGTCCTGACTTTC.

The V and J genes are TRBV5-1 and TRBJ1-6, with no clear D. This CDR3 region has 16 residues. V was pared by 1 base and J by 7 bases, with 15 bases between. Germline-derived CDR1 and CDR2 are SGHRS and YFSETQ. The CDR3 spells CASSLNGGAGNSPLHF. The CDR3 DNA follows: TGCGCCAGCAGCTTGAATGGCGGCGCGGGGAATTCACCCCTCCACTTT.

The V and J genes are TRBV6-6 and TRBJ2-7, with TRBD1 matching 12 bases. The CDR3 loop spans 15 amino acids. The V gene's germline CDR1 is MNHNY and CDR2 SVGAGI (reference sequence). J gave up 3 bases and V 5 bases, and 5 bases lay outside the gene matches. The CDR3 loop is CASSPGTGGDYEQYV. The CDR3 DNA reads TGTGCCAGCAGTCCCGGGACAGGGGGCGACTACGAGCAGTACGTC.

This clonotype was seen a handful of times. V and J are TRBV12-3 or TRBV12-4 and TRBJ1-2, with TRBD1 identical over 9 bases. V trimming: 6 bases; J trimming: 8 bases; junction bases outside the gene matches: 7. CDR3 length: 13 residues. The CDR3 protein is CASRPGQGSGYTF. The CDR3 nucleotides are TGTGCCAGCAGGCCGGGACAGGGATCGGGCTACACCTTC.

This clonotype was detected ten times or more. The chain employs TRBV4-3 and TRBJ1-5, with D possibly TRBD1 on 6 matching bases. V lost 1 base and J 6 bases, leaving 16 bases between the germline ends. The CDR3 totals 16 residues. CDR1 LGHNA and CDR2 YSLEER come from the germline V gene. The CDR3 region is CASSQATRGAGQPQHF. The CDR3 nucleotides read TGCGCCAGCAGCCAAGCAACCAGGGGCGCGGGTCAGCCCCAGCATTTT.